This paragraph covers one TCR beta chain sequence. In this sample, this clonotype turned up many times. Its antigen has not been determined. No qualities accompany the bases; no much larger clone lies one base away. These data belong to a study of T-cell memory formation after mild COVID-19 (dated by TCRdb to the early 2020s). Study-level background: TCR sequence clusters from the two donors were largely donor specific. Two young, previously healthy adult volunteers, one female and one male, were included in the cohort. Longitudinal TCRalpha and TCRbeta repertoire sequencing tracked T-cell clones expanding and contracting after mild COVID-19 in two donors. Overall study results and their limits: From day 15 to 85, contracting clones showed balanced CD4/CD8 phenotypes, whereas a second wave of clones that expanded from day 15 to 37 leaned towards CD4+. Some responding clones were found in pre-infection memory, which suggests that pre-existing cross-reactive memory T cells took part in the SARS-CoV-2 response. Whether the second-wave clones peaking on day 37 were SARS-CoV-2 specific was not confirmed. Contracting CD4+ clones appeared mostly in the CM and EM memory subsets, whereas CD8+ clones were enriched in EMRA. The study covered only two mild cases, and larger cohorts including severe cases with pre-infection samples were considered necessary.

The sample was run on an Illumina NovaSeq 6000. TCRalpha and TCRbeta cDNA libraries were built by 5'RACE with constant-segment primers, adding sample barcodes and unique molecular identifiers. Trizol reagent was used to extract RNA from every sample. The libraries were amplified in two PCR steps, and the second step added a second sample barcode and Illumina TruSeq adapters. Libraries were sequenced on an Illumina NovaSeq with 2 x 150 bp paired-end reads. As for the original processing: Demultiplexing of reads and collapsing into UMI-guided consensus sequences were performed with migec v1.2.7. With mixcr v2.1.11, UMI consensuses were aligned to TRA and TRB V and J templates and assembled into clonotypes. A clonotype was counted as expanded or contracted only when both edgeR and NoisET called the clonotype significant, with the noise models trained on biological replicates. For edgeR calls, a false discovery rate-adjusted p below 0.01 and a log2 fold-change threshold of 1 were applied. As an exploratory analysis of dynamics, PCA with hierarchical clustering was applied to max-normalized trajectories of the 1000 most abundant clonotypes. The CD4 or CD8 phenotype of responding clones was assigned using the separately sequenced CD4+ and CD8+ repertoires. The public reads were quality trimmed at Q25 with fastp and then assembled into clones with MiXCR by TCRdb, keeping productive beta chains. Each record represents a unique CDR3 protein, reported with the most common genes and DNA among its rows. TCRdb's processing, not the authors', yielded these V and J calls. For this sample there are approximately 60,000 distinct CDR3 sequences; more than 8% appear just once. The ten largest clones capture 1.2% of the sample.

Ficoll-Paque density gradient centrifugation was used to isolate PBMCs. The trim is 2 bases for V and 5 bases for J, with a gap of 15 bases between the germline ends. CDR1 and CDR2, per the germline V gene, are MNHEY and SVGAGI. Including the terminal cysteine and phenylalanine, the CDR3 comprises 15 residues. Only the CDR3 DNA is retained, 45 bases long and in frame from the first base. Material for sequencing was PBMCs or a T cell subset sorted from them (not recorded which). This chain joins TRBV6-5 to TRBJ2-5; the D gene is unclear. The sequence derives from a man younger than 35 who had mild COVID-19 (a few samples of this study predate the infection). The sample titles of this study are shuffled in the database, so cell type and time point are left out; the donor was told from shared clones. The DNA sequence reads TGTGCCAGCAGTTACGGGATCTCCTCCGGGGAGACCCAGTACTTC. Its product reads: CASSYGISSGETQYF.